This T cell receptor (beta chain) was captured by sequencing in a study of blood T cell repertoires in COVID-19. At the level of the study: There were acute and convalescent COVID-19 samples, and they came from the United States, Italy and Spain.

Clones were read by immunoSEQ multiplex PCR, and TCRdb kept only the in-frame ones, dropping some. The sample yields approximately 260,000 clones, approximately 83% seen once. The sample consisted of peripheral blood. The TCR sequence derives from a woman aged 65 to 85 with acute or convalescent COVID-19.

In nucleotides, the CDR3 is TGTGCCAGCAGCCAGATAGAGGGCAGAAACTATGGCTACACCTTC. Translated: CASSQIEGRNYGYTF. V is TRBV3-1 (or the pseudogene TRBV3-2) and J is TRBJ1-2; no definite D call. This CDR3 is built from 15 residues. Deletions cut 3 bases from V and 2 bases from J, with 13 bases between. Germline V gene sequence: CDR1 LGHDT, CDR2 YNNKEL (reference sequence).